This TCR beta chain originates from a study of response to subunit inactivated influenza vaccine. Points from the study as a whole: Authors proposed each seasonal influenza vaccination draws in few new T cells.

TCRdb reprocessed the RT-PCR reads via MiXCR and lists one record per CDR3 protein. The sample lists approximately 730,000 distinct CDR3 sequences; 11% to 15% were seen once. As regards this clonotype: The antigen is unknown.

Germline values: CDR1 LGHNA, CDR2 YNFKEQ. Trimming pared 0 bases from V and 4 bases from J, leaving 7 bases between. CDR3 size: 14 residues. The V call is TRBV4-2, the J call TRBJ2-4; D is uncertain. The TCR comes from a man in his fifties or sixties who received an inactivated influenza vaccine. The sequenced sample was PBMCs from blood, obtained 14 to 15 days before vaccination. CDR3 bases: TGTGCCAGCAGCCAAGAGTTGGGAAAAAACATTCAGTACTTC. It specifies CASSQELGKNIQYF.